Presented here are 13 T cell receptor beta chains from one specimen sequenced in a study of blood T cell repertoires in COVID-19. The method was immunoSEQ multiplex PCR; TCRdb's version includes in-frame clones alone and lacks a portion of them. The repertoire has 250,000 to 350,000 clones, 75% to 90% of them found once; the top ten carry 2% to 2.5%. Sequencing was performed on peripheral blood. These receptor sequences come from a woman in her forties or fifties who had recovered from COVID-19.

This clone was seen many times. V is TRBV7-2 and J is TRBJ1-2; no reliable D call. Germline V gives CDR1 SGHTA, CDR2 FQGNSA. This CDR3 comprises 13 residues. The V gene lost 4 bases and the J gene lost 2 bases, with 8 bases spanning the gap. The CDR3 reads CASSSSGNYGYTF. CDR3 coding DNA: TGTGCCAGCAGCTCGTCGGGGAACTATGGCTACACCTTC.

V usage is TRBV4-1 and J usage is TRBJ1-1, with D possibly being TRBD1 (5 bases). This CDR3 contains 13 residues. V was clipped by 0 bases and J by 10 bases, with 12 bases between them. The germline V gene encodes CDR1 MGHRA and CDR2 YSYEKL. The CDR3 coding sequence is TGCGCCAGCAGCCAAGAAAGACTAGGGGTAGCTTTCTTT. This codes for CASSQERLGVAFF.

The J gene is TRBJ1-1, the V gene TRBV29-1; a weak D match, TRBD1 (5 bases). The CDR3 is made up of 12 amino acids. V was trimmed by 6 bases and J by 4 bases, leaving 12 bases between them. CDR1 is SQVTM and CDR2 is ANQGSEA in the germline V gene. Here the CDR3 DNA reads TGCAGCGTCCGACAGAAGCCCACTGAAGCTTTCTTT. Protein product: CSVRQKPTEAFF.

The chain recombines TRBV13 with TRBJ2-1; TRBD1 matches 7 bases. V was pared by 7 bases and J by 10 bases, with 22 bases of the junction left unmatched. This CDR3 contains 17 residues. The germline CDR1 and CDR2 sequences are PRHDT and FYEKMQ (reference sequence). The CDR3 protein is CASNSRTGTDIEKEQFF. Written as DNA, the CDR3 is TGTGCCAGCAACTCGAGAACCGGGACAGATATTGAGAAGGAGCAGTTCTTC. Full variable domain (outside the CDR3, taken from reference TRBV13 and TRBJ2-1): AAGVIQSPRHLIKEKRETATLKCYPIPRHDTVYWYQQGPGQDPQFLISFYEKMQSDKGSIPDRFSAQQFSDYHSELNMSSLELGDSALYFCASNSRTGTDIEKEQFFGPGTRLTVL.

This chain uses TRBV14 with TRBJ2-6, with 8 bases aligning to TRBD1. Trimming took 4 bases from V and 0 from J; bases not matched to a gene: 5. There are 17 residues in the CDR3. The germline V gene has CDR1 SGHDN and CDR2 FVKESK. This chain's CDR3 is CASSLDRVLSGANVLTF. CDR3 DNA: TGTGCCAGCAGCCTGGACAGGGTCCTCTCTGGGGCCAACGTCCTGACTTTC. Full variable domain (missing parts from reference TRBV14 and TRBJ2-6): EAGVTQFPSHSVIEKGQTVTLRCDPISGHDNLYWYRRVMGKEIKFLLHFVKESKQDESGMPNNRFLAERTGGTYSTLKVQPAELEDSGVYFCASSLDRVLSGANVLTFGAGSRLTVL.

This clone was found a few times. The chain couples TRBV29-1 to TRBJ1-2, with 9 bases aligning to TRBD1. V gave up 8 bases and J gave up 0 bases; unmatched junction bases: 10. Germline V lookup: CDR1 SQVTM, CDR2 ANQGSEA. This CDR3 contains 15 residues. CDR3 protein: CSSDRGRETNYGYTF. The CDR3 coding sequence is TGCAGCTCCGACAGGGGGAGGGAGACTAACTATGGCTACACCTTC. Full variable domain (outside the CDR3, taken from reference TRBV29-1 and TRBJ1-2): SAVISQKPSRDICQRGTSLTIQCQVDSQVTMMFWYRQQPGQSLTLIATANQGSEATYESGFVIDKFPISRPNLTFSTLTVSNMSPEDSSIYLCSSDRGRETNYGYTFGSGTRLTVV.

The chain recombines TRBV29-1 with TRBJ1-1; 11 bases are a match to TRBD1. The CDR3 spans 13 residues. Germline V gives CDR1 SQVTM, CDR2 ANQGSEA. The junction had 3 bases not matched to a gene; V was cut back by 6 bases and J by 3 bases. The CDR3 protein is CSVGQGEDTEAFF. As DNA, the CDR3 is TGCAGCGTGGGACAGGGGGAAGACACTGAAGCTTTCTTT.

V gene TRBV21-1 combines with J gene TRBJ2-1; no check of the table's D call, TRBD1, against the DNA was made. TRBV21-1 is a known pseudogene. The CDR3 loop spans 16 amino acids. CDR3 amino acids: CASSKALDRGLNEQFF. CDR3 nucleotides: TGTGCCAGCAGCAAAGCGCTGGACAGGGGGCTTAATGAGCAGTTCTTC.

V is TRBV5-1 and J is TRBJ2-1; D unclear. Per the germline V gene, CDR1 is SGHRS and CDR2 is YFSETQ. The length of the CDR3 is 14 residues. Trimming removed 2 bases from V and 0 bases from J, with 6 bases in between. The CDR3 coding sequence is TGCGCCAGCAGCTTTGCCGGCTCCTACAATGAGCAGTTCTTC. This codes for CASSFAGSYNEQFF.

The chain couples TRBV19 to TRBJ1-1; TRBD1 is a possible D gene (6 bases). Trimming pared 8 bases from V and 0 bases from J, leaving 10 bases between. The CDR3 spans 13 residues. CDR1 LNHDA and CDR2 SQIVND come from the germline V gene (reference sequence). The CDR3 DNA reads TGTGCCAGTCGCTGGACAGTGAACACTGAAGCTTTCTTT. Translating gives CASRWTVNTEAFF.

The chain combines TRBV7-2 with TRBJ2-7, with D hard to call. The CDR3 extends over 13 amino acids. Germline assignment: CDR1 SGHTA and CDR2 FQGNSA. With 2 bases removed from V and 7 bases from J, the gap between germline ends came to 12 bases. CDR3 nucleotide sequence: TGTGCCAGCAGCTTACTTTCCTACGGTGAGCAGTACTTC. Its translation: CASSLLSYGEQYF.

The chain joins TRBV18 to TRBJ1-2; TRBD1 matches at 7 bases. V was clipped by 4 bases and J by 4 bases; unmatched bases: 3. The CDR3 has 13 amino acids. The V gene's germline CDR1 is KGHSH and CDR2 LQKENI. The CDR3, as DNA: TGTGCCAGCTCACTGGGACAGATCTATGGCTACACCTTC. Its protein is CASSLGQIYGYTF.

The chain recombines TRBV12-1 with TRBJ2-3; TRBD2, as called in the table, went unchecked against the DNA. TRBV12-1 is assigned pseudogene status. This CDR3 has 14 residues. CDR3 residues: CASSLLEVTDTQYF. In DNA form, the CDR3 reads TGTGCCAGCAGCTTACTAGAGGTCACAGATACGCAGTATTTT.